Shown below are 8 T cell receptor beta chains from a single sample sequenced in a study of T cells in Graves' hyperthyroidism and ophthalmopathy (dated by TCRdb to between 2018 and 2021). Libraries were built with multiplex PCR. The sample was run on an Illumina HiSeq 2000. The TCR beta CDR3 regions were amplified from the RNA transcripts. The TCR CDR3 was subjected to a first round of RT-PCR using the HTBI primer set and the Qiagen OneStep RT-PCR kit. The raw public reads went through TCRdb reprocessing: fastp at Q25, MiXCR clone calling, in-frame beta chains kept. All rows with the same CDR3 protein become a single entry with the most common DNA and genes. Counted in this sample were 250,000 or so distinct CDR3 sequences; 13% to 15% of them appeared once. The ten largest clones add up to about 30% of the sample. Sequenced input: blood. The receptor set was obtained from a woman in her forties or fifties with Graves' hyperthyroidism that later progressed to Graves' ophthalmopathy.

In its sample, this clonotype was seen many times. The chain links TRBV5-1 to TRBJ1-1; no definite D call. CDR1 is SGHRS, CDR2 YFSETQ, per germline. V lost 1 base and J lost 1, with 11 bases in between. This CDR3 is 15 amino acids long. The CDR3 protein is CASSLTVNPNTEAFF. DNA of the CDR3: TGCGCCAGCAGCTTGACTGTTAACCCGAACACTGAAGCTTTCTTT.

The chain employs TRBV4-2 and TRBJ1-6; D gene unclear. This CDR3 comprises 17 residues. Between the trimmed V and J ends, which lost 4 bases and 0 bases, there was a span of 13 bases. Germline CDR1 is LGHNA and CDR2 is YNFKEQ. CDR3 nucleotides: TGTGCCAGCAGCCCAGTCCACCGGTCCTCCTATAATTCACCCCTCCACTTT. Its translation: CASSPVHRSSYNSPLHF.

The chain has TRBV4-1 and TRBJ1-4; D uncertain. The CDR3 sequence is 17 residues long. The V end was cut by 4 bases, the J end by 6 bases, with 21 bases between. Germline CDR1 is MGHRA and CDR2 is YSYEKL. CDR3 protein: CASSPSGVPRTDEKLFF. The CDR3 DNA is TGCGCCAGCAGCCCCAGCGGGGTCCCCCGGACCGATGAAAAACTGTTTTTT.

This clonotype was recorded at least ten times. V is TRBV28 and J is TRBJ1-1; 7 nucleotides line up with TRBD1. The CDR3 runs to 17 residues. Germline assignment: CDR1 MDHEN and CDR2 SYDVKM. V shed 5 bases, J shed 0 bases, and the junction held 12 bases outside the gene matches. The CDR3 DNA sequence: TGTGCCAGCAGTAGGTACAGGGGATTCCCTGTGAACACTGAAGCTTTCTTT. It translates to CASSRYRGFPVNTEAFF.

Ten or more counts support this clonotype. The gene calls are TRBV5-1 and TRBJ2-1; D is unclear. This CDR3 spans 14 amino acids. CDR1 and CDR2 from the germline V gene are SGHRS and YFSETQ. With 4 bases removed from V and 9 bases from J, the gap between germline ends came to 17 bases. CDR3 in DNA: TGCGCCAGCAGCACGACGGTAGGGTCCACTGAGCAGTTCTTC. Translating gives CASSTTVGSTEQFF.

This clonotype was seen at least ten times. The genes are TRBV10-3 and TRBJ2-7; no reliable D call. CDR1 is ENHRY, CDR2 SYGVKD, per germline. This CDR3 has 12 amino acids. V was trimmed by 2 bases and J by 2 bases, leaving 4 bases between them. The CDR3 nucleotides read TGTGCCATCAGTGAGCCCGCCTACGAGCAGTACTTC. It codes for CAISEPAYEQYF.

This clonotype was detected a few times. This sequence joins TRBV28 and TRBJ2-4; 7 bases agree with TRBD1. CDR1 and CDR2 from the germline V gene are MDHEN and SYDVKM. J lost 14 bases, V lost 5 bases, and 6 bases had no gene match. The CDR3 covers 11 residues. CDR3 sequence reads: CASSPGQKKYF. The CDR3 nucleotides are TGTGCCAGCAGTCCGGGACAGAAAAAGTACTTC.

This clonotype showed up just a few times. This sequence joins TRBV3-1 and TRBJ2-3; D is unclear. CDR1 and CDR2 from the germline V gene are LGHDT and YNNKEL (reference sequence). The CDR3 loop spans 18 amino acids. V shed 0 bases and J shed 0 bases, with 16 bases lying between them. The CDR3, as DNA: TGTGCCAGCAGCCAAGAGGGATCCCGCCGCACTAGCACAGATACGCAGTATTTT. This sequence encodes CASSQEGSRRTSTDTQYF.